A single sample gave rise to the 13 T cell receptor beta chains below, sequenced in a study of healthy donors' naive CD4 and CD8 T cells. TCR libraries were built from around 0.45 ug of total RNA by linear amplification. MiXCR, applied by TCRdb to the reads, yields one record per CDR3 protein. The sample yields 150,000 to 200,000 distinct CDR3 sequences, 65% to 75% seen once. Sequencing was carried out using naive CD4+ and CD8+ T cells sorted from blood, pooled from several donors. The receptors stem from a pool of human donors in good health; the sample pools cells from several healthy donors.

This clonotype was seen a few times. V and J are TRBV18 and TRBJ2-1; 13 bases map to TRBD2. Per the germline V gene, CDR1 is KGHSH and CDR2 is LQKENI. This CDR3 comprises 15 residues. The V segment lost 5 bases and the J segment 9 bases; nucleotides outside the gene matches: 7. The CDR3 coding sequence is TGTGCCAGCTCATCCCGACTAGCGGGAGGTCTTGAGCAGTTCTTC. Residues: CASSSRLAGGLEQFF.

The chain couples TRBV29-1 to TRBJ1-1; D is uncertain. Trimming stripped 6 bases from V and 0 bases from J, with 11 bases between. Germline V gene lookup returns CDR1 SQVTM and CDR2 ANQGSEA. The CDR3 is made up of 13 amino acids. CDR3 in amino acids: CSVGRLMNTEAFF. CDR3 nucleotides: TGCAGCGTCGGTCGGCTAATGAACACTGAAGCTTTCTTT. The complete variable domain, with remaining parts taken from reference TRBV29-1 and TRBJ1-1, reads SAVISQKPSRDICQRGTSLTIQCQVDSQVTMMFWYRQQPGQSLTLIATANQGSEATYESGFVIDKFPISRPNLTFSTLTVSNMSPEDSSIYLCSVGRLMNTEAFFGQGTRLTVV.

This chain uses TRBV29-1 with TRBJ2-7, with D perhaps TRBD2 (6 bases). V was cut by 5 bases and J by 3 bases, with 11 bases left in between. Germline loops: CDR1 SQVTM, CDR2 ANQGSEA. CDR3 size: 12 residues. CDR3 nucleotides: TGCAGCGTTTTGGACGGGGGCTACGAGCAGTACTTC. Translated, it gives CSVLDGGYEQYF.

The V call is TRBV29-1, the J call TRBJ2-1; D gene uncertain. The germline CDR1 and CDR2 sequences are SQVTM and ANQGSEA. The CDR3 runs to 11 residues. V lost 4 bases to trimming and J lost 6 bases, with 7 bases between them. CDR3 sequence reads: CSVVLGNEQFF. As DNA, the CDR3 is TGCAGCGTTGTGTTGGGCAATGAGCAGTTCTTC.

The V and J genes are TRBV5-6 and TRBJ2-7; 7 positions agree with TRBD2. Trimming took 4 bases from V and 1 from J; bases not matched to a gene: 8. The CDR3 loop spans 15 amino acids. CDR1 and CDR2 (germline): SGHDT, YYEEEE. The CDR3 DNA reads TGTGCCAGCAGCGGGTTGGGAGGGAGTTCCTACGAGCAGTACTTC. The encoded protein is CASSGLGGSSYEQYF.

The V call is TRBV15, the J call TRBJ1-2; TRBD1 aligns across 7 bases. Trimming took 4 bases from V and 7 from J; bases not matched to a gene: 18. The CDR3 is 17 amino acids. Germline V gives CDR1 LNHNV, CDR2 YYDKDF (reference sequence). CDR3 protein: CATSTRFIDRASPGYTF. The CDR3 region has the DNA TGTGCCACCAGCACCCGATTTATTGACAGGGCATCTCCTGGCTACACCTTC.

The chain joins TRBV6-6 to TRBJ2-5; 12 nucleotides match TRBD2. J lost 1 base, V lost 9 bases, and 9 bases had no gene match. The germline CDR1 and CDR2 sequences are MNHNY and SVGAGI (reference sequence). The CDR3 is 16 residues long. The CDR3 loop is CASHTGLAGTQETQYF. CDR3 sequence (DNA): TGTGCCAGTCACACGGGACTAGCGGGTACCCAAGAGACCCAGTACTTC.

The chain carries TRBV29-1 and TRBJ1-2; perhaps TRBD1 as D (6 bases). The CDR3 runs to 8 residues. V was cut by 6 bases and J by 13 bases, with 9 bases left in between. Per the germline V gene, CDR1 is SQVTM and CDR2 is ANQGSEA. The CDR3 region has the DNA TGCAGCGTGACGGGGGCCACCTTC. Translating it yields CSVTGATF.

The chain employs TRBV20-1 and TRBJ1-5, with 9 bases that match TRBD1. The CDR3 covers 13 residues. Germline V gives CDR1 DFQATT, CDR2 SNEGSKA (reference sequence). V dropped 5 bases and J dropped 5; count of bases not matched to a gene: 4. CDR3 region: CSARTGAYQPQHF. In DNA form, the CDR3 reads TGCAGTGCTCGGACAGGGGCCTATCAGCCCCAGCATTTT.

The chain employs TRBV6-5 and TRBJ2-1; D uncertain. V was shortened by 6 bases and J by 0 bases, with 12 bases between the two germline ends. The CDR3 consists of 15 residues. Per germline, CDR1 MNHEY and CDR2 SVGAGI. The CDR3 region has the DNA TGTGCCAGCAGACCCTCAGACGCCTCCTACAATGAGCAGTTCTTC. This gives the protein CASRPSDASYNEQFF.

The chain recombines TRBV6-5 with TRBJ1-1, with 7 bases lining up with TRBD1. This CDR3 is 14 amino acids long. CDR1 MNHEY and CDR2 SVGAGI come from the germline V gene. V was pared by 7 bases and J by 7 bases, with 12 bases of the junction left unmatched. Here the CDR3 DNA reads TGTGCCAGCACCACAACGGACAGGTGGGGTGAAGCTTTCTTT. This sequence encodes CASTTTDRWGEAFF.

The chain couples TRBV19 to TRBJ2-7; 10 bases are shared with TRBD1. The CDR3 has 15 residues. Germline assignment: CDR1 LNHDA and CDR2 SQIVND (reference sequence). V shed 7 bases and J 4 bases; nucleotides not matched to a gene: 10. The CDR3 here is CASTKSGQGSYEQYF. The CDR3 coding sequence is TGTGCCAGTACCAAATCGGGACAGGGGTCGTACGAGCAGTACTTC.

This clonotype was observed a few times. The V gene is TRBV27, the J gene TRBJ2-5, with 11 bases that match TRBD2. From germline, CDR1 is MNHEY and CDR2 SMNVEV (reference sequence). The CDR3 covers 16 residues. V shed 4 bases and J 1 base; nucleotides not matched to a gene: 5. This chain's CDR3 is CASSYGLAGPQETQYF. In DNA form, the CDR3 reads TGTGCCAGCAGTTACGGACTAGCGGGCCCCCAAGAGACCCAGTACTTC.